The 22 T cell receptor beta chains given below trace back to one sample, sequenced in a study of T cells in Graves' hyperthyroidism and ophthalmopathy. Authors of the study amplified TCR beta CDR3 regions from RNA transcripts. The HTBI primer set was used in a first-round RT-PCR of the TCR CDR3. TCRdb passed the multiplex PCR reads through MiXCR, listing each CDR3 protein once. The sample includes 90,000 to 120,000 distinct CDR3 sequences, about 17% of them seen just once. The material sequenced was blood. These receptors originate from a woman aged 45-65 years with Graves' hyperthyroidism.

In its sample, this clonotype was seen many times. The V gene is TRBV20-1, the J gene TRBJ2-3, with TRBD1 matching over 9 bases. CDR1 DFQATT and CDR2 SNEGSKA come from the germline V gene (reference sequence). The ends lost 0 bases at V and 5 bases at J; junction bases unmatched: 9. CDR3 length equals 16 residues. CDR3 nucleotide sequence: TGCAGTGCTAGAGATGGGGGACAGGGAGAGCGAGATACGCAGTATTTT. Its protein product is CSARDGGQGERDTQYF.

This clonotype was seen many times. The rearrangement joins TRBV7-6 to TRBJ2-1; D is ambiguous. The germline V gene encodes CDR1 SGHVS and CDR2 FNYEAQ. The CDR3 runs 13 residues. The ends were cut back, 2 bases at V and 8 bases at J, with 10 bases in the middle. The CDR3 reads CASSLNRMDEQFF. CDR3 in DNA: TGTGCCAGCAGCTTAAACCGCATGGATGAGCAGTTCTTC. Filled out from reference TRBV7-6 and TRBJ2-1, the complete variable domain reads GAGVSQSPRYKVTKRGQDVALRCDPISGHVSLYWYRQALGQGPEFLTYFNYEAQQDKSGLPNDRFSAERPEGSISTLTIQRTEQRDSAMYRCASSLNRMDEQFFGPGTRLTVL.

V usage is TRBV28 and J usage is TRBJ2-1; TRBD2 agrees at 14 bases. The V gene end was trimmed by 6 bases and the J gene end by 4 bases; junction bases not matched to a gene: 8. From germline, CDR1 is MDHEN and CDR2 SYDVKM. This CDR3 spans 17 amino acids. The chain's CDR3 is CASSLRLAGGPYNEQFF. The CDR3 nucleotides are TGTGCCAGCAGCTTAAGACTAGCGGGAGGGCCATACAATGAGCAGTTCTTC.

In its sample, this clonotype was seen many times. CDR3 in amino acids: CASSYEWRTGTSDPDTQYF. CDR3 nucleotide sequence: TGTGCCAGCAGTTACGAGTGGAGGACCGGGACTAGCGACCCAGATACGCAGTATTTT. The V and J genes are TRBV6-2 or TRBV6-3 and TRBJ2-3, with TRBD2 matching over 10 bases. The CDR3 runs to 19 residues. V shed 2 bases and J 4 bases; nucleotides not matched to a gene: 15. Germline V CDR1 and CDR2: MNHEY, SVGEGT.

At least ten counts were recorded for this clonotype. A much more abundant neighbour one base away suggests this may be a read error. As DNA, the CDR3 is TGTGCCAGCTCACCCGGCAGGGGATCCTACGAGCAGTACGTC. Amino acid sequence: CASSPGRGSYEQYV. The chain recombines TRBV18 with TRBJ2-7; D is perhaps TRBD1 (6 bases). The germline gives CDR1 KGHSH, CDR2 LQKENI. The V end lost 3 bases, the J end lost 1 base, and 10 bases lay between the germline ends. This CDR3 has 14 amino acids.

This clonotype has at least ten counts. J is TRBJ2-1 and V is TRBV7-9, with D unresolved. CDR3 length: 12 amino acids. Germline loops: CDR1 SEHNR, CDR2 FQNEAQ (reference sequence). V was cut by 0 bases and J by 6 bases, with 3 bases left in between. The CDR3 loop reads CASSLAFNEQFF. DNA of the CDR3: TGTGCCAGCAGCTTAGCGTTCAATGAGCAGTTCTTC.

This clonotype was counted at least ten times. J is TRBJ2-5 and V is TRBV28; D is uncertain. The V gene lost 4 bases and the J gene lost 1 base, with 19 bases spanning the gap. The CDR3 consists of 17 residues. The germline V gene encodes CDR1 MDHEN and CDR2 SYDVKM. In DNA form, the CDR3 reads TGTGCCAGCAGTTCCTACCCAGAGGCCGGCCCCCAAGAGACCCAGTACTTC. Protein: CASSSYPEAGPQETQYF.

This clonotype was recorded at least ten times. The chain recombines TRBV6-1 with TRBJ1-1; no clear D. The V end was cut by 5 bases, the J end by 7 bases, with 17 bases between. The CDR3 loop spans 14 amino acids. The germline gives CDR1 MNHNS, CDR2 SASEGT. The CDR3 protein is CASSSTPYAVEAFF. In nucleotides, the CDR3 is TGTGCCAGCAGTTCCACCCCTTACGCAGTTGAAGCTTTCTTT.

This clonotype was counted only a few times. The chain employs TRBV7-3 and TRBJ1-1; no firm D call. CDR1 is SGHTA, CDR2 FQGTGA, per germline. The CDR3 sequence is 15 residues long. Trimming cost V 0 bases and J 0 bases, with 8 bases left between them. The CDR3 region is CASSLTPGVNTEAFF. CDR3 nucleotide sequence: TGTGCCAGCAGCTTAACACCGGGAGTGAACACTGAAGCTTTCTTT. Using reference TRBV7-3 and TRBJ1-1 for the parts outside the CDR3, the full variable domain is GAGVSQTPSNKVTEKGKYVELRCDPISGHTALYWYRQSLGQGPEFLIYFQGTGAADDSGLPNDRFFAVRPEGSVSTLKIQRTERGDSAVYLCASSLTPGVNTEAFFGQGTRLTVV.

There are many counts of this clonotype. The CDR3 DNA follows: TGTGCCAGCAGTGAGGTTAGGACAGGGCAAGAGACCCAGTACTTC. This sequence encodes CASSEVRTGQETQYF. The chain joins TRBV6-1 to TRBJ2-5, with 8 positions matching TRBD1. The CDR3 consists of 15 residues. J lost 2 bases, V lost 3 bases, and 5 bases had no gene match. The germline CDR1 and CDR2 sequences are MNHNS and SASEGT.

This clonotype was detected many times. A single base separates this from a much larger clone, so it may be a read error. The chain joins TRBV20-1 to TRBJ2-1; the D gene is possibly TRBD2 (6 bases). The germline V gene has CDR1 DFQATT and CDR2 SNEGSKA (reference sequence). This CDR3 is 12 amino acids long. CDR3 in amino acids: CSASGGANEQSF. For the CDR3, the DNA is TGCAGTGCTAGTGGCGGGGCCAATGAGCAGTCCTTC.

CDR3 residues: CSATRAGGPGGETQYF. Written as DNA, the CDR3 is TGCAGTGCTACCAGGGCAGGAGGTCCCGGGGGAGAGACCCAGTACTTC. The J gene is TRBJ2-5, the V gene TRBV20-1; weak D call: TRBD2 (6 bases). CDR1 DFQATT and CDR2 SNEGSKA come from the germline V gene (reference sequence). The CDR3 covers 16 residues. V gave up 4 bases and J gave up 4 bases, with 22 bases separating them.

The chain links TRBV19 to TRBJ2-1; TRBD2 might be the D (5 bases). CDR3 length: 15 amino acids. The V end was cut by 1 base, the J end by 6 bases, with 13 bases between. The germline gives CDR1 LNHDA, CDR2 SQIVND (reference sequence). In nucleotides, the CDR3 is TGTGCCAGTAGTATAGTATTGGCGGGTTTCAATGAGCAGTTCTTC. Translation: CASSIVLAGFNEQFF.

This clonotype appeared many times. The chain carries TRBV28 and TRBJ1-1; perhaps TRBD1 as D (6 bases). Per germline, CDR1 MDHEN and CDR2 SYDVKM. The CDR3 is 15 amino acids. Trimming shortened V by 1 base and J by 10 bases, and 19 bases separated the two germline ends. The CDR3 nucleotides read TGTGCCAGCAGTTTATTGGGGTCGGGGGGGGGCGCAGCTTTCTTT. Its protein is CASSLLGSGGGAAFF.

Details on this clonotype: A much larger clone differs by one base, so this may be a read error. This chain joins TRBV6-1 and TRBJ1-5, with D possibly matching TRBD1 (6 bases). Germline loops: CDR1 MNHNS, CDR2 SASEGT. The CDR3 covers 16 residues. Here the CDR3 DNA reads TGTGCCAGCGGTGAAGCGCTTCCGGCAGGGGATCAGCCCCAGCATTTT. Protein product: CASGEALPAGDQPQHF.

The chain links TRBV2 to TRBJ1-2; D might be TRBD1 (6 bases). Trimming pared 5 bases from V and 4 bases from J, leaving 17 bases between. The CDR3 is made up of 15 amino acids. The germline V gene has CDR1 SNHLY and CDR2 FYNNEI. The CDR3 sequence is CASSSPRGAGYGYTF. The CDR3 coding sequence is TGTGCCAGCAGTTCCCCCAGGGGCGCGGGCTATGGCTACACCTTC.

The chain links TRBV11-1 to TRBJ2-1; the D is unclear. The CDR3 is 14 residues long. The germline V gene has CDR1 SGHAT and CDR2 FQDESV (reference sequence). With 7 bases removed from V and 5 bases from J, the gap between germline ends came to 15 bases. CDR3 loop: CASTELRVHNEQFF. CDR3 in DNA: TGTGCCAGCACCGAGCTTCGGGTCCACAATGAGCAGTTCTTC.

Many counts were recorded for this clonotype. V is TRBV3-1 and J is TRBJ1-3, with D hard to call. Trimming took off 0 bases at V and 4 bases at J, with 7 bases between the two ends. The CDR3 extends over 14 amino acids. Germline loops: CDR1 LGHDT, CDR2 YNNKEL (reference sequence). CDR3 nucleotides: TGTGCCAGCAGCCAAGATTATGGGGGAAACACCATATATTTT. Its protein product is CASSQDYGGNTIYF.

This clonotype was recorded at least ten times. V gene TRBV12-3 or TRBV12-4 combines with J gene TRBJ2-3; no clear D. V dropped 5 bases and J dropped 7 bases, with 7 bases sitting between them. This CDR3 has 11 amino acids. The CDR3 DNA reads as TGTGCCAGCAGTAGTGAAAATACGCAGTATTTT. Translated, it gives CASSSENTQYF.

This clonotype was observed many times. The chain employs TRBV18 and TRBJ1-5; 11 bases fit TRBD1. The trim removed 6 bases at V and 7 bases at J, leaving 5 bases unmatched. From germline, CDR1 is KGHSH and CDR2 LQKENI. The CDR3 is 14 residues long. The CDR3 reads CASSPDRGLQPQHF. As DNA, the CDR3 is TGTGCCAGCTCCCCGGACAGGGGGCTGCAGCCCCAGCATTTT.

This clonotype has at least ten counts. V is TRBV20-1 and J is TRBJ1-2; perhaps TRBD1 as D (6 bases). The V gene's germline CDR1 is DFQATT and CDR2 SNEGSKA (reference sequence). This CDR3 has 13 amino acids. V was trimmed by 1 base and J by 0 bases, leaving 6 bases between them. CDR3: CSARGDTNYGYTF. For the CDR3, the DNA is TGCAGTGCTAGAGGGGACACTAACTATGGCTACACCTTC.

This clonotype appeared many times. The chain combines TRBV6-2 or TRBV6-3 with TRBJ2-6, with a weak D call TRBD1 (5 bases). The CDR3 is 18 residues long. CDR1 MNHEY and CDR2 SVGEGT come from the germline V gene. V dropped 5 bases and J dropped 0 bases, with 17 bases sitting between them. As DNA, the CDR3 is TGTGCCAGCAGTCAATTCGACAGTGTTAGCTCTGGGGCCAACGTCCTGACTTTC. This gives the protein CASSQFDSVSSGANVLTF.